This is a list of T cell receptor beta chains from one sample in a study of T cell responses to AZD1222 COVID-19 vaccine. TCRdb keeps only in-frame clones here, not all; method: immunoSEQ multiplex PCR. The sample consists of a few hundred thousand clones, more than 85% of them appearing once. The sequencing here drew on peripheral blood, taken on day 0 of AZD1222 vaccination. The receptors come from an adult in good health. Both conserved end residues are part of each CDR3. A D gene is named only where the DNA matches it firmly. A clone size is listed for some rows: how often the clone was seen (once, few, many), or a class if it is expanded.

D | J | V | size | DNA | CDR3
TRBD1 | TRBJ2-1 | TRBV7-2 | - | TGTGCCAGCAGCCTCGACAGGGCCACTCACAATGAGCAGTTCTTC | CASSLDRATHNEQFF
- | TRBJ1-5 | TRBV7-2 | - | TGTGCCAGCAGCTTAGGGGATCAGCCCCAGCATTTT | CASSLGDQPQHF
- | TRBJ1-4 | TRBV19 | - | TGTGCCAGTAGTCCCCCGACCGGCGGCCATGAAAAACTGTTTTTT | CASSPPTGGHEKLFF
- | TRBJ2-7 | TRBV19 | few | TGTGCCAGTAGTGCTGGGCGGGAAGGGGAGCAGTACTTC | CASSAGREGEQYF
TRBD1 | TRBJ1-5 | TRBV19 | once | TGTGCCAGTAGTTTACTCCGCGGACAGGGGGTCCATCAGCCCCAGCATTTT | CASSLLRGQGVHQPQHF
- | TRBJ1-2 | TRBV20-1 | - | TGCAGTGCTAGTCATCAGGGGAGTGGCTACACCTTC | CSASHQGSGYTF
- | TRBJ1-1 | TRBV14 | - | TGTGCCAGCAGCCAAGATATGGGTTGGCCGGGTGCTTTCTTT | CASSQDMGWPGAFF
- | TRBJ2-1 | TRBV5-1 | few | TGCGCCAGCAGCTTGGTTACTTCCTACAATGAGCAGTTCTTC | CASSLVTSYNEQFF
TRBD1 | TRBJ1-2 | TRBV3-1/TRBV3-2 | - | TGTGCCAGCAGCCCCGGACAGGGTGGTGGCTACACCTTC | CASSPGQGGGYTF
- | TRBJ1-1 | TRBV28 | - | TGTGCCAGCAGTTCCCACAATGACAACCGGGCTTTCTTT | CASSSHNDNRAFF
- | TRBJ1-6 | TRBV5-5 | - | TGTGCCAGCAGCTTGGCAGGGATCCTATACGATAATTCACCCCTCCACTTT | CASSLAGILYDNSPLHF
TRBD2 | TRBJ2-5 | TRBV28 | - | TGTGCCAGCAGTCCCGACGGGACTAGCTTCGAGACCCAGTACTTC | CASSPDGTSFETQYF
- | TRBJ1-1 | TRBV4-2 | - | TGTGCCAGCAGCCAAGATATAACTGAAGCTTTCTTT | CASSQDITEAFF
- | TRBJ2-7 | TRBV11-2 | - | TGTGCCAGCAGCTCGCTAGCGAGCTACGAGCAGTACTTC | CASSSLASYEQYF
- | TRBJ2-5 | TRBV4-1 | - | TGCGCCAGCAGCCAAGATCGGGCTCCCTGGACCCAGTACTTC | CASSQDRAPWTQYF
TRBD2 | TRBJ2-2 | TRBV11-2 | - | TGTGCCAGCAGCCCTACACTAGCGAAGGTCCGCACCGGGGAGCTGTTTTTT | CASSPTLAKVRTGELFF
- | TRBJ2-2 | TRBV7-6 | once | TGTGCCAGCAGCTTAGAAGCGGTCGCGAACACCGGGGAGCTGTTTTTT | CASSLEAVANTGELFF
- | TRBJ1-1 | TRBV7-9 | - | TGTGCCAGCAGCTTAGAGGGGGACCGAGGAGCTTTCTTT | CASSLEGDRGAFF
- | TRBJ1-4 | TRBV5-6 | - | TGTGCCAGCAGCCCACAGGGTCAAGCAGAAAAACTGTTTTTT | CASSPQGQAEKLFF
- | TRBJ1-4 | TRBV11-2 | - | TGTGCCAGCAGCTTGACAATAGGGCGGGCAACTAATGAAAAACTGTTTTTT | CASSLTIGRATNEKLFF
- | TRBJ2-7 | TRBV28 | - | TGTGCCAGCAGATCCCTCCACGAGCAGTACTTC | CASRSLHEQYF
- | TRBJ2-1 | TRBV7-6 | - | TGTGCCAGCAGCCCAGGGCGCTTTCTTAGCTCCTACAATGAGCAGTTCTTC | CASSPGRFLSSYNEQFF
TRBD1 | TRBJ1-6 | TRBV5-5 | few | TGTGCCAGCAGCCCGAGGACAGGGGGTAATTCACCCCTCCACTTT | CASSPRTGGNSPLHF
TRBD1 | TRBJ2-3 | TRBV5-4 | - | TGTGCCAGCAGCTTGCGCAAGGGGGCGGGAGATACGCAGTATTTT | CASSLRKGAGDTQYF
TRBD2 | TRBJ2-7 | TRBV10-3 | - | TGTGCCATCAGTGGGGTAGCGGGAGCAGCCGAGCAGTACTTC | CAISGVAGAAEQYF
- | TRBJ1-2 | TRBV6-5 | once | TGTGCCAGCAGTCCCTCAGGGCGCCTGATCTACACCTTC | CASSPSGRLIYTF
- | TRBJ1-6 | TRBV9 | - | TGTGCCAGCAGCGGCACAGGGCATGGAAATTCACCCCTCCACTTT | CASSGTGHGNSPLHF
TRBD1 | TRBJ1-5 | TRBV10-3 | - | TGTGCCATCAGCTCCGGGACAGGGGGCCCTCAGCCCCAGCATTTT | CAISSGTGGPQPQHF
TRBD1 | TRBJ1-6 | TRBV18 | - | TGTGCCAGCTCGCCCACGACAGGGAGTGAATCACCCCTCCACTTT | CASSPTTGSESPLHF
- | TRBJ2-5 | TRBV29-1 | - | TGCAGCGTGCCTAGCTACGGGGAGACCCAGTACTTC | CSVPSYGETQYF
TRBD1 | TRBJ1-3 | TRBV7-2 | - | TGTGCCAGCAGCTTAGCGACAGGGGGCACCTCTGGAAACACCATATATTTT | CASSLATGGTSGNTIYF
TRBD2 | TRBJ2-7 | TRBV18 | - | TGTGCCAGCTCCCCGGGACTAGCGGAATACGAGCAGTACTTC | CASSPGLAEYEQYF
- | TRBJ1-5 | TRBV20-1 | - | TGCAGTGCTAGTTCCGGTGGGGGGGTGGGGCAGCCCCAGCATTTT | CSASSGGGVGQPQHF
TRBD2 | TRBJ2-7 | TRBV19 | - | TGTGCCAGTACCTCGGGGGGCGAGCAGTACTTC | CASTSGGEQYF
- | TRBJ1-6 | TRBV4-2 | - | TGTGCCAGCAGCCAACTTAATTCACCCCTCCACTTT | CASSQLNSPLHF
- | TRBJ1-2 | TRBV4-1 | once | TGCGCCAGCAGCCAAGATGCGAGTGGGCGAGGGGTCTATGGCTACACCTTC | CASSQDASGRGVYGYTF
TRBD1 | TRBJ2-7 | TRBV4-1 | - | TGCGCCAGCAGCCAGTCCGCCGGGACAGGGGCCTCCTACGAGCAGTACTTC | CASSQSAGTGASYEQYF
TRBD1 | TRBJ1-1 | TRBV9 | - | TGTGCCAGCAGCTTGGGACAGGGGGCATCCACTGAAGCTTTCTTT | CASSLGQGASTEAFF
- | TRBJ2-5 | TRBV5-1 | - | TGCGCCAGCAGCTGGGGGCAGGATAGGGGTCAAGAGACCCAGTACTTC | CASSWGQDRGQETQYF
- | TRBJ2-5 | TRBV19 | few | TGTGCCAGTAGTATAGCGGGCAGTAAACAAGAGACCCAGTACTTC | CASSIAGSKQETQYF